A single sample is the source of the 16 T cell receptor beta chains below, sequenced in a study of blood T cell repertoires in COVID-19. Sequencing was performed with immunoSEQ multiplex PCR; in TCRdb, only in-frame clones are kept and a portion is missing. The table lists about 310,000 clones, 70% to 90% of them singletons. Material: PBMCs or T cells enriched from blood (not recorded which). Receptor source: a woman aged 40 to 50 who had recovered from COVID-19.

This clone occurred once. The gene calls are TRBV29-1 and TRBJ1-1; D not certain. Germline V gene lookup returns CDR1 SQVTM and CDR2 ANQGSEA. The CDR3 length is 11 residues. The ends were cut back, 8 bases at V and 2 bases at J, with 9 bases in the middle. The CDR3 sequence is CSSRRNTEAFF. In DNA form, the CDR3 reads TGCAGCTCCCGGAGAAACACTGAAGCTTTCTTT. The complete variable domain, with remaining parts taken from reference TRBV29-1 and TRBJ1-1, reads SAVISQKPSRDICQRGTSLTIQCQVDSQVTMMFWYRQQPGQSLTLIATANQGSEATYESGFVIDKFPISRPNLTFSTLTVSNMSPEDSSIYLCSSRRNTEAFFGQGTRLTVV.

The chain combines TRBV28 with TRBJ2-7; 7 bases align to TRBD2. With V trimmed by 4 bases and J by 4 bases, 10 bases remained unmatched. Germline V CDR1 and CDR2: MDHEN, SYDVKM. The CDR3 has 15 amino acids. The CDR3 loop reads CASSSAGEGRYEQYF. As DNA, the CDR3 is TGTGCCAGCAGTTCGGCGGGGGAAGGGCGGTACGAGCAGTACTTC.

The chain employs TRBV4-3 and TRBJ2-1; 12 bases align to TRBD2. This CDR3 spans 16 amino acids. CDR1 LGHNA and CDR2 YSLEER come from the germline V gene. V was pared by 0 bases and J by 3 bases, with 0 bases of the junction left unmatched. CDR3 bases: TGCGCCAGCAGCCAAGAACTAGCGGGAGGCTACAATGAGCAGTTCTTC. Residues: CASSQELAGGYNEQFF.

The rearrangement links TRBV28 to TRBJ1-5, with 8 positions matching TRBD1. J gave up 4 bases and V 2 bases, and 4 bases lay outside the gene matches. The CDR3 extends over 15 amino acids. In germline, CDR1 is MDHEN, CDR2 SYDVKM. The DNA of the CDR3 is TGTGCCAGCAGTTTACTGGACAGGGCTAATCAGCCCCAGCATTTT. This translates into CASSLLDRANQPQHF. The whole variable domain, remainder taken from reference TRBV28 and TRBJ1-5, is DVKVTQSSRYLVKRTGEKVFLECVQDMDHENMFWYRQDPGLGLRLIYFSYDVKMKEKGDIPEGYSVSREKKERFSLILESASTNQTSMYLCASSLLDRANQPQHFGDGTRLSIL.

This clone was recorded once. The chain carries TRBV28 and TRBJ1-1, with 7 bases aligning to TRBD1. CDR3 length equals 15 residues. Trimming took 5 bases from V and 0 from J; bases not matched to a gene: 6. CDR1 is MDHEN, CDR2 SYDVKM, per germline. The CDR3 coding sequence is TGTGCCAGCAGTCTTACAGGGGTCATGAACACTGAAGCTTTCTTT. This sequence encodes CASSLTGVMNTEAFF.

CDR3 sequence reads: CASSERGGPNYGYTF. The DNA for the CDR3 is TGTGCCAGCAGTGAAAGAGGCGGCCCTAACTATGGCTACACCTTC. The rearrangement joins TRBV6-1 to TRBJ1-2; no reliable D call. The CDR3 spans 15 residues. V was pared by 2 bases and J by 0 bases, with 10 bases between. Germline lookup yields CDR1 MNHNS and CDR2 SASEGT.

This clone was observed once. The chain links TRBV19 to TRBJ2-1; the match to TRBD2 covers 12 bases. V shed 5 bases, J shed 2 bases, and the junction held 7 bases outside the gene matches. Germline V lookup: CDR1 LNHDA, CDR2 SQIVND (reference sequence). CDR3 length: 17 residues. CDR3: CASSFSSGGDPYNEQFF. The DNA of the CDR3 is TGTGCCAGTAGTTTTTCTAGCGGGGGGGATCCCTACAATGAGCAGTTCTTC.

The chain combines TRBV19 with TRBJ2-4, with a weak D call TRBD2 (6 bases). The CDR3 spans 16 residues. Germline loops: CDR1 LNHDA, CDR2 SQIVND (reference sequence). V was trimmed by 5 bases and J by 0 bases, leaving 14 bases between them. This CDR3 is CASSPRELLAKNIQYF. CDR3 nucleotides: TGTGCCAGTAGTCCCCGGGAGTTACTAGCCAAAAACATTCAGTACTTC.

The chain recombines TRBV6-2 or TRBV6-3 with TRBJ1-1; no clear D. Germline V gives CDR1 MNHEY, CDR2 SVGEGT. Trimming left V 1 base short and J 2 bases short, with 14 bases between. The CDR3 length is 16 residues. The CDR3 sequence is CASSYWRAGLNTEAFF. CDR3 sequence (DNA): TGTGCCAGCAGTTACTGGCGGGCAGGACTCAACACTGAAGCTTTCTTT.

The chain uses TRBV28 and TRBJ2-7; TRBD2 agrees at 10 bases. The CDR3 covers 18 residues. Germline V gene sequence: CDR1 MDHEN, CDR2 SYDVKM. V lost 1 base, J lost 4 bases, and 13 bases stayed unmatched. The CDR3 coding sequence is TGTGCCAGCAGTTTATCTCTGAGCGGGGGGGCATTCATGTACGAGCAGTACTTC. This codes for CASSLSLSGGAFMYEQYF.

The J gene is TRBJ1-1, the V gene TRBV7-8, with 9 positions matching TRBD1. The CDR3 is 14 residues long. Trimming took 3 bases from V and 13 from J; bases not matched to a gene: 12. Germline lookup yields CDR1 SGHVS and CDR2 FQNEAQ. The CDR3 DNA is TGTGCCAGCAGCTTTTCCGGGACAGGGTTCAATCTTTTCTTT. Amino acid sequence: CASSFSGTGFNLFF.

A note on this clone: Other nucleotide sequences in the sample specify the same CDR3. This chain links TRBV29-1 with TRBJ1-1, with D uncertain. With 4 bases removed from V and 1 base from J, the gap between germline ends came to 7 bases. This CDR3 is 12 amino acids long. The germline gives CDR1 SQVTM, CDR2 ANQGSEA. The CDR3: CSVGRGNTEAFF. CDR3 bases: TGCAGCGTTGGAAGAGGGAACACTGAAGCTTTCTTT.

The V gene is TRBV2, the J gene TRBJ2-5; 7 nucleotides match TRBD1. Trimming at V came to 5 bases and at J to 7 bases, leaving 13 bases not matched to a gene. The V gene's germline CDR1 is SNHLY and CDR2 FYNNEI. The CDR3 totals 15 residues. The CDR3 loop is CASSPTTTGFVTQYF. The CDR3, as DNA: TGTGCCAGCAGTCCTACAACGACAGGGTTCGTGACCCAGTACTTC.

The chain recombines TRBV21-1 with TRBJ2-7; no check of the table's D call, TRBD1, against the DNA was made. TRBV21-1 is listed as a pseudogene. The CDR3 spans 15 residues. The CDR3 nucleotides are TGTGCCAGCAGCAAATTATGGGGGCTTCTCTACGAGCAGTACTTC. Its translation: CASSKLWGLLYEQYF.

V is TRBV5-1 and J is TRBJ2-1; a weak D match, TRBD2 (5 bases). The CDR3 length is 13 residues. Germline-derived CDR1 and CDR2 are SGHRS and YFSETQ. V lost 4 bases to trimming and J lost 6 bases, with 11 bases between them. CDR3 loop: CASSILGGNEQFF. The CDR3 DNA reads TGCGCCAGCAGCATACTAGGAGGCAATGAGCAGTTCTTC.

This chain connects TRBV2 to TRBJ2-1; weak D call: TRBD1 (5 bases). The germline CDR1 and CDR2 sequences are SNHLY and FYNNEI. The CDR3 has 16 amino acids. V lost 3 bases, J lost 0 bases, and 12 bases lay in between. The CDR3 DNA reads TGTGCCAGCAGTGAGATCAGGGCGAGCTCCTACAATGAGCAGTTCTTC. It encodes CASSEIRASSYNEQFF.